This T cell receptor (beta chain) was retrieved from a study of identical twins. General study findings and limits: Out-of-frame alpha sequences shared between twins exhibited an excess of low generation probability. Partial confounding of zero-insertion analyses by invariant MAIT and iNKT cells was possible.

A remark on this clonotype: Its target is unknown.

This CDR3 has 14 amino acids. V dropped 7 bases and J dropped 9; count of bases not matched to a gene: 11. CDR1 is KGHDR and CDR2 is SFDVKD in the germline V gene. Template switching, a step in the protocol, added a universal primer site, and cDNA carried unique molecular identifiers. TCRdb passed the 5' RACE reads through MiXCR, listing each CDR3 protein once. Here the sample spans around 650,000 distinct CDR3 sequences, roughly 7.1% being singletons. The same sample was also used in a study of yellow fever vaccine responses in identical twins. This second study says: Twins reportedly appeared to share part of their vaccine T cell response while keeping part individual.

The clonotype originates from a woman younger than 35 in good health. This chain connects TRBV24-1 to TRBJ2-1, with 7 bases that match TRBD1. Sequenced input: PBMCs. The CDR3 loop reads CATRETGYSAEQFF. Here the CDR3 DNA reads TGTGCCACCAGGGAGACAGGGTATTCTGCTGAGCAGTTCTTC.